This TCR beta chain was found in a study of breast tumors, draining lymph nodes, adjacent tissues. TCRdb recomputed calls from the multiplex PCR reads with MiXCR, one row per CDR3 protein. Counted here are 250,000 or so distinct CDR3 sequences, 30% to 35% occurring once; the ten biggest clones make up more than 0.85%. Samples came from axillary lymph nodes draining the breast cancer. What was sequenced was axillary lymph node tissue. The clonotype comes from a female donor with breast cancer. Some clones in this sample may be carry-over from other donors' samples.

The CDR3 here is CASSHRGGDSPLHF. The CDR3 DNA is TGTGCCAGCAGCCACCGCGGGGGGGATTCACCCCTCCACTTT. This sequence joins TRBV7-2 and TRBJ1-6; perhaps TRBD1 as D (5 bases). CDR3 length equals 14 residues. CDR1 and CDR2 (germline): SGHTA, FQGNSA. V was shortened by 5 bases and J by 8 bases, with 13 bases between the two germline ends.